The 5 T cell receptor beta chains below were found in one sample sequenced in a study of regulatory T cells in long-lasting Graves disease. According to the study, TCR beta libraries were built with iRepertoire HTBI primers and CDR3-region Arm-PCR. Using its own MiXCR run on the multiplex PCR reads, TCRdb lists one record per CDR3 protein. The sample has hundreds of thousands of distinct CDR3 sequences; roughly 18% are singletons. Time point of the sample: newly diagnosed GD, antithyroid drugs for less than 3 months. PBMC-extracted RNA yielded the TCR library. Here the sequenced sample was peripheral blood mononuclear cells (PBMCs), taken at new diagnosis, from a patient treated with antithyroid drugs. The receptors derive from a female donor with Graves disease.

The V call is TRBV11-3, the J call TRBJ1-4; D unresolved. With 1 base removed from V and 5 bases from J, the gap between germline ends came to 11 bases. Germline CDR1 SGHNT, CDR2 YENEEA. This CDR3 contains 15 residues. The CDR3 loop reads CASSLAHGRNEKLFF. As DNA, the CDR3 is TGTGCCAGCAGCTTAGCGCACGGGAGGAATGAAAAACTGTTTTTT.

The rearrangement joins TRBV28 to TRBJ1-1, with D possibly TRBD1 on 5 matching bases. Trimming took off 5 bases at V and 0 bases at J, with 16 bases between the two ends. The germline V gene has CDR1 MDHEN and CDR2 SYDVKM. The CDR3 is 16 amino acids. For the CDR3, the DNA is TGTGCCAGCAGTCCCCCGGGTGGGGGTATGAACACTGAAGCTTTCTTT. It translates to CASSPPGGGMNTEAFF.

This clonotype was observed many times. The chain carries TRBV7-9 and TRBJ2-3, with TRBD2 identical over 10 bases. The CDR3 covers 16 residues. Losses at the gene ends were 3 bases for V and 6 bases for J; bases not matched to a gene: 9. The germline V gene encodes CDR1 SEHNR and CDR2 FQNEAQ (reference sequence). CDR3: CASSFSSGSGSDTQYF. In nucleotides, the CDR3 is TGTGCCAGCAGCTTTTCTAGCGGGAGTGGGTCGGATACGCAGTATTTT.

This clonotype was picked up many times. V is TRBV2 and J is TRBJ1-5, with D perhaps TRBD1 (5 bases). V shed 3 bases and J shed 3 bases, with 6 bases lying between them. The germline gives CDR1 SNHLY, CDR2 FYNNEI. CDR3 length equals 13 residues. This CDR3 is CASSETDNQPQHF. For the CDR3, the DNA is TGTGCCAGCAGTGAGACAGACAATCAGCCCCAGCATTTT.

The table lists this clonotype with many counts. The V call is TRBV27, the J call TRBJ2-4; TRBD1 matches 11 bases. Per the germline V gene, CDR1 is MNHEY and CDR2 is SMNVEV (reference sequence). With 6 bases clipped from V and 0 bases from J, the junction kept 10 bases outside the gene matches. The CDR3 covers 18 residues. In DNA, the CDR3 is TGTGCCAGCAGCATTGCGGGACAGGGGGTATTAGCCAAAAACATTCAGTACTTC. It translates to CASSIAGQGVLAKNIQYF.